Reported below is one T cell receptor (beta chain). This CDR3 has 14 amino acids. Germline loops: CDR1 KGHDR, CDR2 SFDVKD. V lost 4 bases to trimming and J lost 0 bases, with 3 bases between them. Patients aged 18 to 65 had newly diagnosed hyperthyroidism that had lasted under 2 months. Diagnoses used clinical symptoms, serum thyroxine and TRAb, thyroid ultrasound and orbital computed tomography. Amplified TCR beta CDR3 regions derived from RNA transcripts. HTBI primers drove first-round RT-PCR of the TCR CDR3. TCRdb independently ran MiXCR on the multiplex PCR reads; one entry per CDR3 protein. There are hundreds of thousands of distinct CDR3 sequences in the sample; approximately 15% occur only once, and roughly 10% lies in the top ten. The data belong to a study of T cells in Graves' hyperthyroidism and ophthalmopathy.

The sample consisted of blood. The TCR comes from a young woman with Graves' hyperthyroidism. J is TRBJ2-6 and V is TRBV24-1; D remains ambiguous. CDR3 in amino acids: CATSDLSGANVLTF. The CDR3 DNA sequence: TGTGCCACCAGTGACCTCTCTGGGGCCAACGTCCTGACTTTC.